Following are 32 T cell receptor beta chains from one sample sequenced in a study of control samples from healthy donors and cancer patients. TCRdb's copy holds only in-frame clones and misses some; the assay was immunoSEQ multiplex PCR. The sample yields around 170,000 clones, roughly 92% seen once. The sequenced sample consisted of blood. These receptors were taken from a woman in her twenties or thirties in good health.

The CDR3 reads CATSLGGSTGEKLFF. DNA of the CDR3: TGTGCCACCAGCCTTGGAGGCAGTACGGGTGAAAAACTGTTTTTT. The chain couples TRBV15 to TRBJ1-4; D gene ambiguous. Germline V CDR1 and CDR2: LNHNV, YYDKDF (reference sequence). The V end lost 5 bases, the J end lost 7 bases, and 17 bases lay between the germline ends. CDR3 length: 15 residues.

The gene calls are TRBV7-2 and TRBJ2-1, with D possibly being TRBD2 (5 bases). Trimming pared 1 base from V and 6 bases from J, leaving 7 bases between. Germline lookup yields CDR1 SGHTA and CDR2 FQGNSA. CDR3 length: 13 amino acids. CDR3 loop: CASSLGTSNEQFF. The CDR3, as DNA: TGTGCCAGCAGCTTAGGTACTAGCAATGAGCAGTTCTTC.

V usage is TRBV29-1 and J usage is TRBJ2-7; 8 bases fit TRBD1. In germline, CDR1 is SQVTM, CDR2 ANQGSEA. V was clipped by 4 bases and J by 4 bases; unmatched bases: 3. The CDR3 has 12 residues. In nucleotides, the CDR3 is TGCAGCGTTGGGACAGGGCGGTACGAGCAGTACTTC. This encodes CSVGTGRYEQYF.

This chain links TRBV5-6 with TRBJ2-1; TRBD2 matches 16 bases. CDR3 size: 16 residues. The J segment lost 9 bases and the V segment lost 4 bases, leaving 7 bases of the junction unmatched. Germline values: CDR1 SGHDT, CDR2 YYEEEE. The CDR3 DNA follows: TGTGCCAGCAGCACGGGACTAGCGGGAGGGCCTGGTGAGCAGTTCTTC. This sequence encodes CASSTGLAGGPGEQFF.

The chain has TRBV18 and TRBJ1-2, with no clear D. This CDR3 has 14 amino acids. The V end was cut by 6 bases, the J end by 0 bases, with 11 bases between. The V gene's germline CDR1 is KGHSH and CDR2 LQKENI. The CDR3 is CASSPDGANYGYTF. The CDR3 region has the DNA TGTGCCAGCTCGCCCGACGGAGCTAACTATGGCTACACCTTC.

This chain joins TRBV9 and TRBJ2-3; TRBD2 matches at 10 bases. Trimming took 4 bases from V and 6 from J; bases not matched to a gene: 11. There are 16 residues in the CDR3. CDR1 is SGDLS, CDR2 YYNGEE, per germline. The CDR3 nucleotides read TGTGCCAGCAGCCCGGGCGACAGCGGGGGGGTGGATACGCAGTATTTT. It yields the protein CASSPGDSGGVDTQYF.

This chain uses TRBV5-1 with TRBJ2-3; 7 positions agree with TRBD2. The CDR3 covers 15 residues. Looked up from germline, CDR1 is SGHRS and CDR2 is YFSETQ. After removal of 4 bases from V and 4 bases from J, the junction contained 9 bases not matched to a gene. CDR3 sequence (DNA): TGCGCCAGCAGCACCGCTAGCGGTCCCGCAGATACGCAGTATTTT. Protein product: CASSTASGPADTQYF.

This clone was counted once. The chain couples TRBV21-1 to TRBJ1-5; the table calls TRBD1, which could not be checked here. TRBV21-1 is a listed pseudogene. CDR3 length equals 18 residues. This CDR3 reads CASSKERCDSLFSQPQHF. CDR3 DNA sequence: TGTGCCAGCAGCAAGGAGCGCTGTGACAGCCTGTTTAGTCAGCCCCAGCATTTT.

V and J are TRBV5-4 and TRBJ1-2; perhaps TRBD1 as D (6 bases). The length of the CDR3 is 15 residues. Germline V lookup: CDR1 SGHNT, CDR2 YYREEE (reference sequence). V was cut by 1 base and J by 7 bases, with 17 bases left in between. The CDR3 spells CASSLIERSGVGYTF. The CDR3 bases are TGTGCCAGCAGCTTGATAGAAAGATCAGGGGTTGGCTACACCTTC.

The count of this clone is one. Other DNA sequences from this sample encode an identical CDR3 as well. The chain couples TRBV9 to TRBJ1-6; D remains unclear. The V end lost 0 bases, the J end lost 6 bases, and 10 bases lay between the germline ends. Germline loops: CDR1 SGDLS, CDR2 YYNGEE. CDR3 length: 15 residues. The DNA for the CDR3 is TGTGCCAGCAGCGTAGCCCCGGGAGTTAATTCACCCCTCCACTTT. This codes for CASSVAPGVNSPLHF.

Details on this clone: An end of the junction differs from the germline gene, which may be a read error. Other DNA variants within this sample encode the same CDR3. V and J are TRBV20-1 and TRBJ2-7; D is perhaps TRBD1 or TRBD2 (5 bases each). Germline V lookup: CDR1 DFQATT, CDR2 SNEGSKA (reference sequence). This CDR3 comprises 11 residues. Here the CDR3 reads CSAREGYEQYF. For the CDR3, the DNA is TGCAGTGCTCGAGAGGGGTACGAGCAGTACTTC.

The genes are TRBV19 and TRBJ2-2; TRBD1 aligns across 8 bases. The germline V gene has CDR1 LNHDA and CDR2 SQIVND (reference sequence). Trimming cost V 7 bases and J 3 bases; bases outside gene matches: 4. This CDR3 has 14 residues. The CDR3 sequence: CASIWTGHTGELFF. CDR3 nucleotides: TGTGCCAGTATTTGGACAGGGCACACCGGGGAGCTGTTTTTT. Complete variable domain (other parts from reference TRBV19 and TRBJ2-2): DGGITQSPKYLFRKEGQNVTLSCEQNLNHDAMYWYRQDPGQGLRLIYYSQIVNDFQKGDIAEGYSVSREKKESFPLTVTSAQKNPTAFYLCASIWTGHTGELFFGEGSRLTVL.

This clone has only a few counts. The CDR3 region has the DNA TGTGCCAGCAGTCCAGGACAGCCCAATCAGCCCCAGCATTTT. Protein: CASSPGQPNQPQHF. This chain connects TRBV27 to TRBJ1-5; weak D call: TRBD1 (6 bases). V shed 5 bases and J shed 3 bases, with 11 bases lying between them. This CDR3 contains 14 residues. Germline lookup yields CDR1 MNHEY and CDR2 SMNVEV (reference sequence).

This CDR3 reads CASSLGALGTQYF. The CDR3 DNA sequence: TGTGCCAGCAGTTTAGGTGCTTTGGGGACCCAGTACTTC. This chain uses TRBV28 with TRBJ2-5, with D unclear. Germline V CDR1 and CDR2: MDHEN, SYDVKM. Trimming left V 2 bases short and J 7 bases short, with 11 bases between. The CDR3 length is 13 residues.

The V and J genes are TRBV5-1 and TRBJ1-4; no definite D call. V was shortened by 7 bases and J by 8 bases, with 18 bases between the two germline ends. CDR3 length: 14 amino acids. The V gene's germline CDR1 is SGHRS and CDR2 YFSETQ. The CDR3 DNA follows: TGCGCCAGCCGCCATCTTATATCAGGAGAAAAACTGTTTTTT. Translating it yields CASRHLISGEKLFF. Drawing the rest from reference TRBV5-1 and TRBJ1-4, the complete variable domain is KAGVTQTPRYLIKTRGQQVTLSCSPISGHRSVSWYQQTPGQGLQFLFEYFSETQRNKGNFPGRFSGRQFSNSRSEMNVSTLELGDSALYLCASRHLISGEKLFFGSGTQLSVL.

This clone has just one count. The genes are TRBV21-1 and TRBJ1-2; the table names TRBD1, a call not compared with the DNA. TRBV21-1 is a known pseudogene. The CDR3 extends over 14 amino acids. Here the CDR3 reads CASTRGRGHGGYTF. The CDR3 bases are TGTGCCAGCACCCGGGGCAGGGGCCACGGGGGCTACACCTTC.

The J gene is TRBJ2-7, the V gene TRBV19; tentatively, D is TRBD2 (6 bases). The germline CDR1 and CDR2 sequences are LNHDA and SQIVND (reference sequence). The CDR3 spans 13 residues. V gave up 3 bases and J gave up 7 bases, with 13 bases separating them. CDR3 sequence reads: CASSMGGVGEQYF. CDR3 nucleotide sequence: TGTGCCAGTAGTATGGGAGGAGTGGGAGAGCAGTACTTC.

The genes are TRBV6-1 and TRBJ2-7; D is possibly TRBD1 or TRBD2 (5 bases each). V lost 3 bases to trimming and J lost 12 bases, with 12 bases between them. Germline lookup yields CDR1 MNHNS and CDR2 SASEGT. The CDR3 runs 11 residues. CDR3: CASSEASGLYF. The CDR3 region has the DNA TGTGCCAGCAGTGAGGCGTCGGGGCTGTACTTC.

The chain combines TRBV30 with TRBJ1-4; 11 bases agree with TRBD1. The V and J ends lost 1 base and 6 bases, in that order; junction bases with no gene match: 1. This CDR3 region has 14 residues. CDR1 and CDR2 from the germline V gene are GTSNPN and SVGIG (reference sequence). The CDR3: CAWSGDRGDEKLFF. The CDR3 DNA follows: TGTGCCTGGAGTGGGGACAGGGGGGATGAAAAACTGTTTTTT.

The chain joins TRBV28 to TRBJ2-1, with no clear D. Germline CDR1 reads MDHEN; CDR2 reads SYDVKM. This CDR3 comprises 15 residues. Trimming left V 7 bases short and J 6 bases short, with 19 bases between. CDR3 residues: CASTPVDRLLNEQFF. CDR3 DNA: TGTGCCAGCACCCCTGTTGATAGGTTACTCAATGAGCAGTTCTTC.

This chain links TRBV28 with TRBJ2-1; TRBD2 matches at 11 bases. CDR1 MDHEN and CDR2 SYDVKM come from the germline V gene. V lost 8 bases and J lost 9; bases outside the gene matches: 12. This CDR3 region has 15 residues. CDR3: CASRPASGRTSEQFF. The CDR3 bases are TGTGCCAGCCGCCCCGCTAGCGGGAGGACGAGTGAGCAGTTCTTC.

Regarding this clone: This sample includes further DNA sequences coding for the same CDR3. V and J are TRBV5-1 and TRBJ2-5; D may be TRBD2 (6 bases). The CDR3 has 14 residues. The ends were cut back, 0 bases at V and 5 bases at J, with 11 bases in the middle. Germline V CDR1 and CDR2: SGHRS, YFSETQ. In nucleotides, the CDR3 is TGCGCCAGCAGCTTGGGGGCGGGGAGGGAGACCCAGTACTTC. It codes for CASSLGAGRETQYF.

The rearrangement joins TRBV9 to TRBJ1-5; no clear D. Trimming stripped 4 bases from V and 2 bases from J, with 10 bases between. Germline V gene data show CDR1 as SGDLS and CDR2 as YYNGEE. The CDR3 length is 14 residues. The CDR3 DNA follows: TGTGCCAGCAGCCCAACGGGCGGCAATCAGCCCCAGCATTTT. Residues: CASSPTGGNQPQHF.

CDR3 amino acids: CASSPGGGGFGNSPLHF. The CDR3, as DNA: TGCGCCAGCAGCCCGGGTGGAGGGGGCTTTGGTAATTCACCCCTCCACTTT. The genes are TRBV4-1 and TRBJ1-6; 7 bases map to TRBD1. Germline V lookup: CDR1 MGHRA, CDR2 YSYEKL. This CDR3 region has 17 residues. V was pared by 4 bases and J by 6 bases, with 12 bases of the junction left unmatched.

This clone was seen once. At one end the junction does not follow the germline gene, possibly because of a read error. The V call is TRBV15, the J call TRBJ2-1; 14 nucleotides line up with TRBD2. Germline V gives CDR1 LNHNV, CDR2 YYDKDF (reference sequence). CDR3 length equals 15 residues. The CDR3 is CATSRPRGTSGSVIF. The CDR3 bases are TGTGCCACCAGCAGGCCTCGTGGGACTAGCGGGAGTGTGATCTTC.

Only one count was recorded for this clone. The rearrangement joins TRBV19 to TRBJ2-3; 12 nucleotides align to TRBD2. Germline-derived CDR1 and CDR2 are LNHDA and SQIVND (reference sequence). This CDR3 has 16 amino acids. Trimming took 5 bases from V and 1 from J; bases not matched to a gene: 4. DNA of the CDR3: TGTGCCAGTAGTGGAGGGACTAGCGGGCGCACAGATACGCAGTATTTT. Protein product: CASSGGTSGRTDTQYF.

CDR3 in amino acids: CASSPLGEPANQPQHF. The CDR3 region has the DNA TGTGCCAGCTCACCTCTTGGGGAACCAGCGAATCAGCCCCAGCATTTT. V is TRBV18 and J is TRBJ1-5, with no clear D. V was clipped by 3 bases and J by 4 bases, with 16 bases between them. CDR1 is KGHSH, CDR2 LQKENI, per germline. The CDR3 covers 16 residues. The full variable domain, rest sourced from reference TRBV18 and TRBJ1-5, is NAGVMQNPRHLVRRRGQEARLRCSPMKGHSHVYWYRQLPEEGLKFMVYLQKENIIDESGMPKERFSAEFPKEGPSILRIQQVVRGDSAAYFCASSPLGEPANQPQHFGDGTRLSIL.

This sequence joins TRBV29-1 and TRBJ2-1, with TRBD1 matching over 11 bases. Germline loops: CDR1 SQVTM, CDR2 ANQGSEA. The CDR3 is 17 residues long. Trimming at V came to 3 bases and at J to 9 bases, leaving 16 bases not matched to a gene. The DNA of the CDR3 is TGCAGCGTTGACGCCCCGTGGACAGGGGGCGGAGGGGCTGAGCAGTTCTTC. This codes for CSVDAPWTGGGGAEQFF.

The chain uses TRBV6-5 and TRBJ2-2; D uncertain. CDR1 MNHEY and CDR2 SVGAGI come from the germline V gene. The CDR3 totals 13 residues. V was pared by 8 bases and J by 4 bases, with 11 bases between. CDR3 loop: CASRAQVTGELFF. The DNA of the CDR3 is TGTGCCAGCCGGGCCCAGGTCACCGGGGAGCTGTTTTTT.

Regarding this clone: Other DNA sequences in the same sample also yield this CDR3. V is TRBV19 and J is TRBJ1-1, with D maybe TRBD1 (5 bases). The V end was cut by 8 bases, the J end by 1 base, with 11 bases between. CDR1 is LNHDA, CDR2 SQIVND, per germline (reference sequence). The CDR3 is 13 amino acids. The CDR3 DNA is TGTGCCAGTTCTTGGGGCGGGAACACTGAAGCTTTCTTT. Translation gives CASSWGGNTEAFF. The whole variable domain, filled in from reference TRBV19 and TRBJ1-1, reads DGGITQSPKYLFRKEGQNVTLSCEQNLNHDAMYWYRQDPGQGLRLIYYSQIVNDFQKGDIAEGYSVSREKKESFPLTVTSAQKNPTAFYLCASSWGGNTEAFFGQGTRLTVV.

This sequence joins TRBV4-1 and TRBJ2-1, with D maybe TRBD2 (6 bases). Per the germline V gene, CDR1 is MGHRA and CDR2 is YSYEKL. With 6 bases removed from V and 8 bases from J, the gap between germline ends came to 17 bases. There are 14 residues in the CDR3. CDR3 residues: CASSYTTGEDEQFF. DNA of the CDR3: TGCGCCAGCAGTTACACCACCGGGGAGGATGAGCAGTTCTTC.

CDR3 protein: CASSKRGRIDEQYF. CDR3 DNA sequence: TGTGCCAGTAGTAAACGCGGGAGGATCGACGAGCAGTACTTC. The rearrangement links TRBV19 to TRBJ2-7, with 8 bases fitting TRBD2. V was clipped by 4 bases and J by 5 bases; unmatched bases: 7. Per germline, CDR1 LNHDA and CDR2 SQIVND (reference sequence). The CDR3 contains 14 residues.